One and the same sample provided the 27 T cell receptor beta chains below, sequenced in a study of CD8+ T cells in alopecia areata (dated by TCRdb to 2016 to 2019). Library prep was done by the immunoSEQ multiplex PCR assay. To provide template for TCR sequencing, every sample had RNA extracted and reverse transcribed into cDNA. TCRdb stores this immuneACCESS table with in-frame sequences only. Part of the clones is absent; in the studies checked, under half of the shortfall reflects unresolved V genes, and no reason is known for the rest. The table gives 90,000 to 130,000 clones for this sample, with none occurring only once. The ten largest clones represent about 18% of the sample. The sequenced sample was lesional skin. The source of these receptors is a C3H/HeJ mouse with alopecia areata. The strain carries MHC haplotype H2-k.

This clone was counted between two and nine times. Any gene name here is a mouse gene name. The read ends 4 residues shy of where the CDR3 ends; the end is completed using the germline J gene. The gene calls are TRBV1 and TRBJ2-1, with D uncertain. The CDR3 sequence is 15 residues long. The V and J ends lost 2 bases and 3 bases respectively, with 11 bases between them. Germline lookup yields CDR1 NSQYPW and CDR2 LRSPGD (reference sequence). CDR3 DNA (partial): TGCACCTGCAGTGCAAGGCTGGCCGTCTATGCT. It translates to CTCSARLAVYA. The full CDR3 protein is CTCSARLAVYAEQFF.

In the case of this clone: The gene names given are mouse names. The CDR3 goes on 4 residues after the read ends, and that part is filled in from the germline J gene. The chain has TRBV5 and TRBJ2-1, with 11 nucleotides matching TRBD2. Unmatched junction bases numbered 3, after V lost 2 bases and J lost 6 bases. CDR1 LGHNA and CDR2 YNLKQL come from the germline V gene (reference sequence). The CDR3 sequence is 15 residues long. Incomplete CDR3 DNA: TGTGCCAGCAGCCAACCGGGACTGGGGGTTGCT. It codes for CASSQPGLGVA. Given in full, the CDR3 is CASSQPGLGVAEQFF.

This clone was detected only a few times. Mouse gene names apply. The CDR3 is cut off 4 residues early in the read; its end comes from the germline J gene. V gene TRBV13-2 combines with J gene TRBJ2-3, with TRBD1 as a possible D gene (6 bases). This CDR3 contains 14 residues. The germline gives CDR1 NNHNN, CDR2 SYGAGS (reference sequence). Between the trimmed V and J ends, which lost 0 bases and 3 bases, there was a span of 8 bases. The part of the CDR3 DNA that was read is TGTGCCAGCGGTGATGCGGGGACAGCAGAA. This encodes CASGDAGTAE. The entire CDR3 sequence reads CASGDAGTAETLYF.

As regards this clone: Mouse germline and gene names are used. Read sequence stops 4 residues before the CDR3 end, and the germline J gene provides the missing end. V and J are TRBV17 and TRBJ1-1, with 7 bases lining up with TRBD1. V was pared by 5 bases and J by 0 bases, with 3 bases of the junction left unmatched. The CDR3 totals 14 residues. Germline V gene sequence: CDR1 MNHDT, CDR2 YYDKIL. Incomplete CDR3 DNA: TGTGCTAGCAGTGCGGGACAGACAAACACA. This codes for CASSAGQTNT. The CDR3 in full is CASSAGQTNTEVFF.

In the case of this clone: Genes and germline are mouse. The CDR3 goes on 4 residues after the read ends, and that part is filled in from the germline J gene. In the same sample, other DNA sequences code for this CDR3. The chain has TRBV13-1 and TRBJ1-2; 10 nucleotides match TRBD1. The CDR3 is 15 amino acids. Germline CDR1 NSHNY, CDR2 SYGAGN. V was pared by 2 bases and J by 3 bases, with 4 bases of the junction left unmatched. This chain's CDR3 is CASSESGTGDSDYTF. The DNA read from the CDR3 is TGTGCCAGCAGTGAATCTGGGACAGGGGACTCC.

This clone has a handful of counts. The gene names given are mouse names. With the read ending 4 residues before the CDR3 end, the germline J gene is used to fill in that end. The chain carries TRBV1 and TRBJ2-2; D remains unclear. Between the trimmed V and J ends, which lost 3 bases and 0 bases, there was a span of 8 bases. The germline CDR1 and CDR2 sequences are NSQYPW and LRSPGD (reference sequence). This CDR3 contains 15 residues. CDR3 in amino acids: CTCSALDTNTGQLYF. Partial CDR3 DNA: TGCACCTGCAGTGCCCTTGACACAAACACCGGG.

This clone appeared a few times. Gene labels here are mouse ones. The CDR3 here is CASSDWTGPNTEVFF. The covered CDR3 bases are TGTGCCAGCAGTGATTGGACAGGCCCTAACACA. The chain combines TRBV13-3 with TRBJ1-1; 7 bases are shared with TRBD1. The CDR3 end falls 4 residues outside the read, so it is completed with the germline J gene. CDR3 length: 15 residues. J lost 2 bases, V lost 1 base, and 5 bases had no gene match. CDR1 is NNHDY, CDR2 SYVADS, per germline.

This clone was detected a few times. The listed genes are named as in mouse. The read terminates 4 residues before the CDR3 end, so the remaining end is supplied by the germline J gene. The chain carries TRBV13-1 and TRBJ1-2; possible D gene TRBD1, 5 bases. CDR1 NSHNY and CDR2 SYGAGN come from the germline V gene. This CDR3 contains 15 residues. Trimming shortened V by 0 bases and J by 0 bases, and 9 bases separated the two germline ends. Incomplete CDR3 DNA: TGTGCCAGCAGTGATGGGGGGGTGGCAAACTCC. Translation gives CASSDGGVANS. In full, the CDR3 reads CASSDGGVANSDYTF.

This clone has a count of ten or more. TCRdb's protein does not match the DNA translation at residue 13; the protein provided is translated from the DNA. Mouse names are used for the genes. Read sequence stops 3 residues before the CDR3 end, and the germline J gene provides the missing end. The rearrangement links TRBV1 to TRBJ1-6, with 10 bases that match TRBD1. TRBJ1-6 is assigned to the ORF class and has an uncertain function. The trim removed 0 bases at V and 7 bases at J, leaving 3 bases unmatched. Germline V gives CDR1 NSQYPW, CDR2 LRSPGD (reference sequence). CDR3 length equals 16 residues. CDR3 amino acids: CTCSADTGQGNSPLYF. The CDR3 bases that were read are TGCACCTGCAGTGCAGATACGGGACAGGGGAATTCGCCC.

Turning to this clone: The listed genes are named as in mouse. Read data end 4 residues before the CDR3 end; the end is taken from the germline J gene. The chain joins TRBV17 to TRBJ2-5; D possibly corresponds to TRBD1 (5 bases). The CDR3 extends over 15 amino acids. Germline V gene lookup returns CDR1 MNHDT and CDR2 YYDKIL. Trimming left V 6 bases short and J 0 bases short, with 13 bases between. The CDR3 spells CASSKDTLNQDTQYF. The DNA read from the CDR3 is TGTGCTAGCAGCAAGGACACCCTTAACCAAGAC.

This clone was recorded a few times. Each gene name is a mouse one. The read halts 4 residues ahead of the CDR3 end, with the missing end drawn from the germline J gene. The V gene is TRBV19, the J gene TRBJ2-5, with 7 positions matching TRBD2. Trimming at V came to 7 bases and at J to 2 bases, leaving 7 bases not matched to a gene. The CDR3 totals 14 residues. Germline CDR1 and CDR2: FNHDT and SITEND (reference sequence). The CDR3 loop reads CASSVRLGQDTQYF. The part of the CDR3 DNA that was read is TGTGCCAGCTCAGTAAGACTGGGCCAAGAC.

This clone was found a few times. Genes and germline are mouse. The missing CDR3 end, 4 residues past where the read stops, is filled in from the germline J gene. The gene calls are TRBV19 and TRBJ2-7, with TRBD2 matching 12 bases. This CDR3 spans 16 amino acids. Germline V gene lookup returns CDR1 FNHDT and CDR2 SITEND (reference sequence). V was pared by 1 base and J by 0 bases, with 2 bases of the junction left unmatched. The CDR3 bases that were read are TGTGCCAGCAGTATAACGGGACTGGGGGGCTCCTAT. Translated, it gives CASSITGLGGSY. The full CDR3 protein is CASSITGLGGSYEQYF.

This clone has a handful of counts. The listed genes are named as in mouse. The read comes to an end 4 residues before the CDR3 does, leaving the germline J gene to fill in the end. The chain employs TRBV12-2 and TRBJ2-1, with 10 bases fitting TRBD1. V lost 0 bases to trimming and J lost 4 bases; unmatched junction nucleotides: 8. Germline V gene lookup returns CDR1 SGHLS and CDR2 HYDKME. The CDR3 spans 17 residues. The CDR3: CASSLDGKGQGYAEQFF. The sequenced CDR3 bases are TGTGCCAGCTCTCTCGACGGGAAGGGACAGGGGTATGCT.

Only a few counts were recorded for this clone. The gene symbols are mouse symbols. The read ends 4 residues before the CDR3 terminus; that terminus is restored from the germline J gene. V and J are TRBV14 and TRBJ2-1, with TRBD1 as a possible D gene (5 bases). The germline gives CDR1 SGHDT, CDR2 FRDEAV. The CDR3 has 15 amino acids. Trimming left V 5 bases short and J 4 bases short, with 16 bases between. The CDR3 sequence is CASSPRVNRYAEQFF. The covered CDR3 bases are TGTGCCAGCAGCCCCAGGGTGAATAGGTATGCT. Drawing the rest from reference TRBV14 and TRBJ2-1, the complete variable domain is EAGVTQSPRYAVLQEGQAVSFWCDPISGHDTLYWYQQPRDQGPQLLVYFRDEAVIDNSQLPSDRFSAVRPKGTNSTLKIQSAKQGDTATYLCASSPRVNRYAEQFFGPGTRLTVL.

This clone has a count of ten or more. Mouse germline and gene names are used. The observed sequence ends 4 residues before the CDR3 terminus, with the missing tail filled in from the germline J gene. The rearrangement joins TRBV13-3 to TRBJ2-7; TRBD2 matches 10 bases. The CDR3 length is 13 residues. From germline, CDR1 is NNHDY and CDR2 SYVADS. The CDR3 reads CASSSGTGDEQYF. CDR3 DNA, as far as it was read: TGTGCCAGCAGCTCCGGGACTGGGGAT.

The sample holds a few counts of this clone. The gene symbols are mouse symbols. The missing CDR3 end, 4 residues past where the read stops, is filled in from the germline J gene. This chain joins TRBV13-2 and TRBJ2-5; 11 bases agree with TRBD2. Germline lookup yields CDR1 NNHNN and CDR2 SYGAGS (reference sequence). This CDR3 has 15 residues. CDR3 bases read: TGTGCCAGCGGTGATGACTGGGGGGGCGCGGAC. It is translated as CASGDDWGGAD. The entire CDR3 sequence reads CASGDDWGGADTQYF.

This clone was picked up a small number of times. The protein given in TCRdb and the translation of the DNA differ at residue 12, and the sequence presented here derives from the DNA. The genes are named according to mouse. The CDR3 is cut off 3 residues early in the read; its end comes from the germline J gene. The chain has TRBV13-2 and TRBJ1-6; 7 nucleotides align to TRBD1. TRBJ1-6 is an ORF; its function is uncertain. CDR3 length equals 15 residues. Trimming removed 0 bases from V and 3 bases from J; junction bases left unmatched: 0. The germline V gene encodes CDR1 NNHNN and CDR2 SYGAGS (reference sequence). The CDR3 reads CASGDDRGYNSPLYF. Partial CDR3 DNA: TGTGCCAGCGGTGATGACAGGGGCTATAATTCGCCC.

This clone was counted many times. The genes are named according to mouse. The CDR3 end lies 4 residues beyond the end of the read and is filled in from the germline J gene. The rearrangement uses TRBV13-3 and TRBJ2-5; 12 bases are a match to TRBD2. After removal of 0 bases from V and 1 base from J, the junction contained 3 bases not matched to a gene. The CDR3 has 17 residues. Germline V lookup: CDR1 NNHDY, CDR2 SYVADS. The CDR3 bases that were read are TGTGCCAGCAGTGATGAGGGGACTGGGGGGCACCAAGAC. Its translation is CASSDEGTGGHQD. The entire CDR3 protein reads CASSDEGTGGHQDTQYF.

Notes on this clone: Germline and genes: mouse. The read comes to an end 4 residues before the CDR3 does, leaving the germline J gene to fill in the end. The chain has TRBV19 and TRBJ2-4; 10 positions match TRBD2. The CDR3 is 15 amino acids. The germline V gene encodes CDR1 FNHDT and CDR2 SITEND (reference sequence). V lost 3 bases, J lost 2 bases, and 3 bases stayed unmatched. The part of the CDR3 DNA that was read is TGTGCCAGCAGTACCTGGGGGGGCTTTCAAAAC. Residues: CASSTWGGFQN. The entire CDR3 reads CASSTWGGFQNTLYF.

In this sample, this clone turned up a few times. Mouse names are used for the genes. The sequence runs out 4 residues before the end of the CDR3; the remainder is reconstructed from the germline J gene. The V gene is TRBV5, the J gene TRBJ2-1, with 11 bases identical to TRBD1. J lost 5 bases, V lost 1 base, and 4 bases had no gene match. Germline V gene lookup returns CDR1 LGHNA and CDR2 YNLKQL (reference sequence). This CDR3 spans 16 amino acids. CDR3 region: CASSQAGTGGDAEQFF. CDR3 DNA (partial): TGTGCCAGCAGCCAAGCCGGGACAGGGGGAGATGCT.

This clone was detected ten times or more. TCRdb and the translated DNA give different amino acids at residue 13; the protein presented here is the one translated from the DNA. Gene names and germline refer to mouse. CDR3 protein: CASSDSQGAYNSPLYF. Incomplete CDR3 DNA: TGTGCCAGCAGTGATTCGCAGGGGGCCTATAATTCGCCC. The V and J genes are TRBV13-3 and TRBJ1-6; TRBD1 matches at 7 bases. The DNA ends 3 residues before the CDR3 does, and the rest of the CDR3 is filled in from the germline J gene. TRBJ1-6 is known as an ORF, though its function is uncertain. This CDR3 contains 16 residues. V was pared by 1 base and J by 2 bases, with 3 bases of the junction left unmatched. Germline V gene sequence: CDR1 NNHDY, CDR2 SYVADS.

There are a few counts of this clone. Mouse names are used for the genes. The sequenced part of the CDR3 DNA is TGTGCCAGCAGCGCAGGGGGCGACAACGAA. As protein: CASSAGGDNE. The entire CDR3 reads CASSAGGDNERLFF. The J gene is TRBJ1-4, the V gene TRBV19; the match to TRBD1 covers 8 bases. The read falls 4 residues short of the CDR3 end, and the missing part is taken from the germline J gene. In germline, CDR1 is FNHDT, CDR2 SITEND (reference sequence). The trim removed 5 bases at V and 4 bases at J, leaving 4 bases unmatched. The CDR3 has 14 amino acids.

For this clone: The genes and germline here are from mouse. The observed sequence ends 4 residues before the CDR3 terminus, with the missing tail filled in from the germline J gene. The rearrangement uses TRBV13-2 and TRBJ1-2, with a tentative D call TRBD1 (5 bases). The CDR3 totals 12 residues. Germline lookup yields CDR1 NNHNN and CDR2 SYGAGS (reference sequence). The CDR3 region is CASGELGDDYTF. Partial CDR3 DNA: TGTGCCAGCGGTGAGCTGGGGGAC.

As for this clone: The listed genes are named as in mouse. The DNA ends 4 residues before the CDR3 does, and the rest of the CDR3 is filled in from the germline J gene. This chain links TRBV13-1 with TRBJ2-1; 12 nucleotides match TRBD2. Germline CDR1 NSHNY, CDR2 SYGAGN. The CDR3 length is 17 residues. V was clipped by 3 bases and J by 1 base; unmatched bases: 5. The CDR3 bases that were read are TGTGCCAGCAGTGCCCGGGACTGGGGGGCGAACTATGCT. Translation: CASSARDWGANYA. The full CDR3 protein is CASSARDWGANYAEQFF.

With respect to this clone: Mouse names are used for the genes. Sequencing ends 4 residues short of the CDR3 end; the germline J gene provides the rest. The V and J genes are TRBV13-3 and TRBJ2-3, with TRBD2 matching over 13 bases. Looked up from germline, CDR1 is NNHDY and CDR2 is SYVADS. The CDR3 sequence is 18 residues long. V lost 0 bases to trimming and J lost 1 base; unmatched junction nucleotides: 5. The sequenced part of the CDR3 DNA is TGTGCCAGCAGTGATGGGACTGGGGGGGCGCTAGGTGCAGAA. This translates into CASSDGTGGALGAE. The complete CDR3 reads CASSDGTGGALGAETLYF.

Turning to this clone: Gene names are the mouse ones. The read comes to an end 4 residues before the CDR3 does, leaving the germline J gene to fill in the end. The rearrangement uses TRBV13-3 and TRBJ1-2; unclear D gene. Germline V gene data show CDR1 as NNHDY and CDR2 as SYVADS. V lost 0 bases, J lost 0 bases, and 6 bases lay in between. This CDR3 is built from 14 residues. The part of the CDR3 DNA that was read is TGTGCCAGCAGTGATGCATACTCAAACTCC. Translated, it gives CASSDAYSNS. The CDR3 as a whole reads CASSDAYSNSDYTF.

This clone has only a few counts. Translating the DNA gives a protein that differs from the TCRdb entry at residue 12; the protein shown here is that DNA translation. Gene and germline names: mouse. The part of the CDR3 DNA that was read is TGTGCCTGGAGTCGGGACAAAAATTCTGGAAATACG. Residues: CAWSRDKNSGNT. In full, the CDR3 is CAWSRDKNSGNTLYF. This chain links TRBV31 with TRBJ1-3, with D maybe TRBD1 (6 bases). The CDR3 is cut off 3 residues early in the read; its end comes from the germline J gene. V lost 1 base to trimming and J lost 0 bases, with 10 bases between them. The germline gives CDR1 GKSSPN, CDR2 SITVG. The CDR3 has 15 residues. The full variable domain, completed using reference TRBV31 and TRBJ1-3, is AQTIHQWPVAEIKAVGSPLSLGCTIKGKSSPNLYWYWQATGGTLQQLFYSITVGQVESVVQLNLSASRPKDDQFILSTEKLLLSHSGFYLCAWSRDKNSGNTLYFGEGSRLIVV.